The rows below give T cell receptor beta chains drawn from one sample of a study of response to subunit inactivated influenza vaccine. From the RT-PCR reads, TCRdb called clonotypes with MiXCR, one entry per CDR3 protein. This table holds some 190,000 distinct CDR3 sequences, 13% to 15% found once. The source was CD8+ T cells sorted from PBMCs, collected roughly 5 days after vaccination. Receptor source: a man between 45 and 60 years old who received an inactivated influenza vaccine. The CDR3 runs from the conserved cysteine through the conserved F or W. Fields, in order: D gene, V gene, J gene, clone size, CDR3 DNA, CDR3 protein. The D gene is left open where the match is weak. Expanded clones are given a class, and other clones once, few, many or no size at all.

>.|TRBV6-2/TRBV6-3|TRBJ2-1|.
TGTGCCAGCAGTCCAACCAGGGCTGGTGAGCAGTTCTTC
CASSPTRAGEQFF
>.|TRBV11-2|TRBJ2-7|many
TGTGCCAGCAGCTCAATGGGCGGATTCTACGAGCAGTACTTC
CASSSMGGFYEQYF
>TRBD2|TRBV7-2|TRBJ2-7|.
TGTGCCAGCAGCAAACTAGCGGGGGGGCTCACCCCCTACGAGCAGTACTTC
CASSKLAGGLTPYEQYF
>.|TRBV29-1|TRBJ2-7|few
TGCAGCGTTGGAAATTCCCCCTCTGACGAGCAGTACTTC
CSVGNSPSDEQYF
>.|TRBV7-8|TRBJ2-5|.
TGTGCCAGCAGCTTGGTTGGTGTGGCAGCCTTGTACCAAGAGACCCAGTACTTC
CASSLVGVAALYQETQYF
>.|TRBV15|TRBJ2-2|.
TGTGCCACCAGCAGAGTTGCACCAACCGGGGAGCTGTTTTTT
CATSRVAPTGELFF
>.|TRBV4-2|TRBJ2-6|.
TGTGCCAGCAGCCAAGATCGTGTGGGTTTTTCTGGGGCCAACGTCCTGACTTTC
CASSQDRVGFSGANVLTF
>TRBD2|TRBV4-3|TRBJ2-5|few
TGCGCCAGCAGCCAAGACCCTGCCCTAGCGGGGGGCCATCAGAAGACCCAGTACTTC
CASSQDPALAGGHQKTQYF
>TRBD2|TRBV4-1|TRBJ2-2|few
TGCGCCAGCAGCCAGAGACTAGCGGGGTTCGCCGGGGAGCTGTTTTTT
CASSQRLAGFAGELFF
>.|TRBV5-6|TRBJ2-1|few
TGTGCCAGCAGCTTGTATATCGATGAGCAGTTCTTC
CASSLYIDEQFF
>.|TRBV4-3|TRBJ2-4|.
TGCGCCAGCAGCCAAGACCCCTCAGAGAGCAAAAACATTCAGTACTTC
CASSQDPSESKNIQYF
>TRBD2|TRBV13|TRBJ2-1|many
TGTGCCAGCAGCTTTACTAGCGGGGGGGCGAGTGAGCAGTTCTTC
CASSFTSGGASEQFF
>.|TRBV3-1|TRBJ2-5|.
TGTGCCAGCAGCCAAGAGGGGCGGGACCAAGAGACCCAGTACTTC
CASSQEGRDQETQYF
>.|TRBV11-2|TRBJ1-3|many
TGTGCCAGCAGCTTACACTCTGGAAACACCATATATTTT
CASSLHSGNTIYF
>.|TRBV20-1|TRBJ1-2|few
TGCAGTGCCGAATCCCCCGCGTGGGCACGAGCAGATGGCTACACCTTC
CSAESPAWARADGYTF
>TRBD2|TRBV7-2|TRBJ2-1|many
TGTGCCAGCAGCTTAGCTATCCAGCGGGAGCGGGTTGTAGACAATGAGCAGTTCTTC
CASSLAIQRERVVDNEQFF
>TRBD1|TRBV6-2/TRBV6-3|TRBJ2-2|.
TGTGCCAGCAGCGGGACAGGGTGGACCGGGGAGCTGTTTTTT
CASSGTGWTGELFF
>TRBD1|TRBV20-1|TRBJ2-4|.
TGCAGTGCTAGAGATCAGGGGGCAGACCTAGCCAAAAACATTCAGTACTTC
CSARDQGADLAKNIQYF
>TRBD1|TRBV11-2|TRBJ2-3|.
TGTGCCAGCAGCTTAGTGAGCGGGACAGGGAGGAGTCGGGATACGCAGTATTTT
CASSLVSGTGRSRDTQYF
>.|TRBV11-2|TRBJ2-5|.
TGTGCCAGCAGCTTAGATTCTAGCGTGGGGGAGACCCAGTACTTC
CASSLDSSVGETQYF
>.|TRBV20-1|TRBJ2-7|.
TGCAGTGCTAGAGAACAGGGTTTAAGCTCGTACGAGCAGTACTTC
CSAREQGLSSYEQYF
>TRBD2|TRBV5-5|TRBJ2-5|many
TGTGCCAGCAGTCCCGGGGGGAGGTACCAAGAGACCCAGTACTTC
CASSPGGRYQETQYF
>.|TRBV24-1|TRBJ2-2|.
TGTGCCGCCAGTGACACCCGGGACACCCAGGAGGAGCTGTTTTTT
CAASDTRDTQEELFF
>.|TRBV7-8|TRBJ2-1|many
TGTGCCAGCAGCACCGGAGGGTATGAGCAGTTCTTC
CASSTGGYEQFF
>.|TRBV6-5|TRBJ1-4|.
TGTGCCAGCAGTTACCGGTCCAGTAATGAAAAACTGTTTTTT
CASSYRSSNEKLFF
>.|TRBV5-1|TRBJ2-7|.
TGCGCCAGCAGCCCCCTAATCAGGGCCTCCCTCTACGAGCAGTACTTC
CASSPLIRASLYEQYF
>.|TRBV12-3/TRBV12-4|TRBJ2-7|few
TGTGCCAGCAGCCCCCGGCCCCTGGGTGAGCAGTACTTC
CASSPRPLGEQYF
>.|TRBV27|TRBJ2-5|few
TGTGCCAGCAGCGGACGACTCGAGGAGACCCAGTACTTC
CASSGRLEETQYF